One and the same sample provided the 20 T cell receptor beta chains below, sequenced in a study of T cells in localized non-small cell lung cancer. Here immunoSEQ multiplex PCR was the method, and the copy in TCRdb shows in-frame clones only, minus some. Of just under 1,000 clones in the sample, 24% are singletons; the top ten hold about a fifth. The sample here was normal lung tissue next to the tumor, taken before any cancer treatment. These receptors were collected from a woman aged 40-75 years with stage III lung adenocarcinoma.

In its sample, this clone ranks as medium-sized. The V call is TRBV11-3, the J call TRBJ2-3; the match to TRBD1 covers 11 bases. CDR3 size: 15 residues. CDR1 is SGHNT and CDR2 is YENEEA in the germline V gene. Germline trimming cut 5 bases from V and 5 bases from J; bases unmatched to any gene: 6. The CDR3 bases are TGTGCCAGCAGCCCGGGACAGGGGGGAGGAGATACGCAGTATTTT. Its translation: CASSPGQGGGDTQYF. Complete variable domain (other parts from reference TRBV11-3 and TRBJ2-3): EAGVVQSPRYKIIEKKQPVAFWCNPISGHNTLYWYLQNLGQGPELLIRYENEEAVDDSQLPKDRFSAERLKGVDSTLKIQPAELGDSAVYLCASSPGQGGGDTQYFGPGTRLTVL.

The chain couples TRBV9 to TRBJ2-7, with D possibly TRBD2 on 6 matching bases. Trimming took off 5 bases at V and 1 base at J, with 13 bases between the two ends. The germline V gene encodes CDR1 SGDLS and CDR2 YYNGEE. The CDR3 has 14 amino acids. In DNA, the CDR3 is TGTGCCAGCAGTGATTGGGGGGAATCCTACGAGCAGTACTTC. Encoded protein: CASSDWGESYEQYF.

This clone was counted between two and nine times. The chain recombines TRBV6-8 with TRBJ2-7, with a possible D match to TRBD2 (5 bases). CDR1 is MNHGY and CDR2 is SAAAGT in the germline V gene. The CDR3 is 13 residues long. V dropped 0 bases and J dropped 3 bases, with 6 bases sitting between them. CDR3 nucleotides: TGTGCCAGCAGTTACTCGGGGAGCTACGAGCAGTACTTC. It yields the protein CASSYSGSYEQYF.

This clone has a handful of counts. This chain links TRBV19 with TRBJ1-2; D is unclear. V was pared by 0 bases and J by 10 bases, with 18 bases between. This CDR3 comprises 15 residues. CDR1 and CDR2 from the germline V gene are LNHDA and SQIVND (reference sequence). In nucleotides, the CDR3 is TGTGCCAGTAGTATAGACACAGTTGGGTTGTCTATCTACACCTTC. The encoded protein is CASSIDTVGLSIYTF.

This chain links TRBV15 with TRBJ2-3; 7 positions match TRBD2. The V gene end was trimmed by 0 bases and the J gene end by 8 bases; junction bases not matched to a gene: 17. This CDR3 contains 18 residues. Germline V lookup: CDR1 LNHNV, CDR2 YYDKDF (reference sequence). CDR3 sequence (DNA): TGTGCCACCAGCAGAGATCTGAAAGCTAGCGGCAAGGGTGGTACGCAGTATTTT. This translates into CATSRDLKASGKGGTQYF.

This chain uses TRBV29-1 with TRBJ1-2; weak D call: TRBD1 (5 bases). V dropped 2 bases and J dropped 4 bases, with 11 bases sitting between them. The CDR3 spans 13 residues. CDR1 and CDR2 from the germline V gene are SQVTM and ANQGSEA. The CDR3 coding sequence is TGCAGCGTTGAAAGTCGGGACGGCTATGGCTACACCTTC. Protein: CSVESRDGYGYTF.

This chain joins TRBV14 and TRBJ1-1; no firm D call. The CDR3 spans 13 residues. V shed 1 base and J shed 11 bases, with 14 bases lying between them. Germline loops: CDR1 SGHDN, CDR2 FVKESK. The CDR3 spells CASSQVSDSGAFF. DNA of the CDR3: TGTGCCAGCAGCCAAGTTTCCGATAGTGGGGCTTTCTTT.

The chain links TRBV5-1 to TRBJ1-1, with 10 nucleotides matching TRBD1. CDR3 size: 14 residues. J gave up 6 bases and V 4 bases, and 6 bases lay outside the gene matches. CDR1 and CDR2 (germline): SGHRS, YFSETQ. The CDR3 loop reads CASSRDRGIAEAFF. The CDR3 coding sequence is TGCGCCAGCAGCCGGGACAGGGGAATAGCTGAAGCTTTCTTT. The full variable domain, rest sourced from reference TRBV5-1 and TRBJ1-1, is KAGVTQTPRYLIKTRGQQVTLSCSPISGHRSVSWYQQTPGQGLQFLFEYFSETQRNKGNFPGRFSGRQFSNSRSEMNVSTLELGDSALYLCASSRDRGIAEAFFGQGTRLTVV.

The chain recombines TRBV15 with TRBJ1-2; no reliable D call. V gave up 0 bases and J gave up 7 bases, with 15 bases separating them. This CDR3 has 15 amino acids. Germline assignment: CDR1 LNHNV and CDR2 YYDKDF (reference sequence). CDR3 in amino acids: CATSRDHPPSGGYTF. CDR3 sequence (DNA): TGTGCCACCAGCAGAGATCATCCACCCTCGGGTGGCTACACCTTC.

The CDR3 spells CASRGDRGFHNEQFF. DNA of the CDR3: TGTGCCAGTAGGGGGGACAGGGGGTTTCACAATGAGCAGTTCTTC. The chain uses TRBV19 and TRBJ2-1; 11 bases match TRBD1. Looked up from germline, CDR1 is LNHDA and CDR2 is SQIVND (reference sequence). After removal of 6 bases from V and 5 bases from J, the junction contained 6 bases not matched to a gene. This CDR3 has 15 amino acids.

The genes are TRBV5-1 and TRBJ1-1; D gene unclear. V gave up 4 bases and J gave up 5 bases, with 18 bases separating them. This CDR3 has 15 amino acids. CDR1 is SGHRS, CDR2 YFSETQ, per germline. CDR3 amino acids: CASSKDLQGGTEAFF. The DNA of the CDR3 is TGCGCCAGCAGCAAGGACCTACAAGGAGGGACTGAAGCTTTCTTT.

The chain uses TRBV5-1 and TRBJ2-3; 11 bases match TRBD2. Per germline, CDR1 SGHRS and CDR2 YFSETQ. The CDR3 covers 14 residues. Losses at the gene ends were 4 bases for V and 4 bases for J; bases not matched to a gene: 2. The CDR3 loop is CASSRTSGSDTQYF. In DNA, the CDR3 is TGCGCCAGCAGCCGGACTAGCGGGTCAGATACGCAGTATTTT.

This clone was observed a handful of times. The chain links TRBV9 to TRBJ2-1; 9 nucleotides match TRBD2. CDR3 length: 14 residues. Germline V lookup: CDR1 SGDLS, CDR2 YYNGEE. With 10 bases clipped from V and 6 bases from J, the junction kept 11 bases outside the gene matches. For the CDR3, the DNA is TGTGCCGTGATAGCGGGGGCGTCTTTCAATGAGCAGTTCTTC. It translates to CAVIAGASFNEQFF.

Worth noting for this clone: Other DNA sequences in this specimen translate into the identical CDR3. The V gene is TRBV18, the J gene TRBJ1-2; maybe TRBD1 (5 bases). Germline V gene lookup returns CDR1 KGHSH and CDR2 LQKENI. The V end was cut by 2 bases, the J end by 6 bases, with 10 bases between. The CDR3 consists of 13 residues. Here the CDR3 DNA reads TGTGCCAGCTCACCATCGAGGGGAGATGGCTACACCTTC. Translated: CASSPSRGDGYTF.

The chain couples TRBV19 to TRBJ1-3, with 8 bases that match TRBD1. Germline CDR1 and CDR2: LNHDA and SQIVND (reference sequence). The J segment lost 7 bases and the V segment lost 5 bases, leaving 10 bases of the junction unmatched. The CDR3 length is 15 residues. For the CDR3, the DNA is TGTGCCAGTAGTCCGTCTTTCGGACAGGGCAACACCATATATTTT. This encodes CASSPSFGQGNTIYF.

The chain carries TRBV14 and TRBJ2-6, with unresolved D. Germline V gene sequence: CDR1 SGHDN, CDR2 FVKESK. V gave up 0 bases and J gave up 12 bases, with 6 bases separating them. The CDR3 runs to 12 residues. CDR3 bases: TGTGCCAGCAGCCAAGAAAGGGCCGTCCTGACTTTC. Translated, it gives CASSQERAVLTF.

This chain links TRBV30 with TRBJ1-1; D possibly corresponds to TRBD1 (5 bases). CDR1 and CDR2 from the germline V gene are GTSNPN and SVGIG (reference sequence). V lost 4 bases and J lost 8, with 23 bases in between. CDR3 size: 15 residues. In DNA, the CDR3 is TGTGCCTGGACTCGGGCGGGGGAGAGGGAATCCGAAGCTTTCTTT. The encoded protein is CAWTRAGERESEAFF.

A note on this clone: One end of the junction is discordant with germline, which a read error may explain. V usage is TRBV6-8 and J usage is TRBJ2-1; 15 nucleotides line up with TRBD2. The germline V gene has CDR1 MNHGY and CDR2 SAAAGT. The CDR3 runs 16 residues. CDR3 in DNA: TGTGCCATCAGTCCGGGACTAGCGGGAGGTATCAATGAGCAGTTCTTC. It yields the protein CAISPGLAGGINEQFF.

This clone was counted a few times. The V call is TRBV11-3, the J call TRBJ2-2, with D possibly TRBD1 on 6 matching bases. The CDR3 runs 16 residues. Per germline, CDR1 SGHNT and CDR2 YENEEA. Trimming stripped 4 bases from V and 8 bases from J, with 20 bases between. The CDR3 nucleotides read TGTGCCAGCAGCTCAACTCCACCGGACAGAGGAGGGGAGCTGTTTTTT. It is translated as CASSSTPPDRGGELFF. The complete variable domain, with remaining parts taken from reference TRBV11-3 and TRBJ2-2, reads EAGVVQSPRYKIIEKKQPVAFWCNPISGHNTLYWYLQNLGQGPELLIRYENEEAVDDSQLPKDRFSAERLKGVDSTLKIQPAELGDSAVYLCASSSTPPDRGGELFFGEGSRLTVL.

Sample share makes this clone large. For the CDR3, the DNA is TGTGCCAGCAGCTACCGCCTAGCGGGAGGGGACAATGAGCAGTTCTTC. Protein sequence: CASSYRLAGGDNEQFF. The rearrangement links TRBV11-3 to TRBJ2-1, with 12 bases identical to TRBD2. The germline CDR1 and CDR2 sequences are SGHNT and YENEEA. Losses at the gene ends were 4 bases for V and 5 bases for J; bases not matched to a gene: 6. CDR3 size: 16 residues.